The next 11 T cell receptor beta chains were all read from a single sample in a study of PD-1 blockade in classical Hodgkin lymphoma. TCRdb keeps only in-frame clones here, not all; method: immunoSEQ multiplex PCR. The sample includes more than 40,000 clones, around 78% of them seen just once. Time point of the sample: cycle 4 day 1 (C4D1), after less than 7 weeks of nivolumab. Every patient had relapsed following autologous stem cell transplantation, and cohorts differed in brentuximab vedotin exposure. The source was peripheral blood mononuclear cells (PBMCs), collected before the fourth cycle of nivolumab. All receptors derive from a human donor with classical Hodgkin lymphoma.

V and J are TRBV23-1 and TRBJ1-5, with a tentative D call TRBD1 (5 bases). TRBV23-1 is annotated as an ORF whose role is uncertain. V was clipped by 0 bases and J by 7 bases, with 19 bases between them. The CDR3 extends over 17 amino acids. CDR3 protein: CASSQSRCSGVYQPQHF. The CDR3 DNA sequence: TGCGCCAGCAGTCAATCGAGGTGTTCGGGGGTGTACCAGCCCCAGCATTTT.

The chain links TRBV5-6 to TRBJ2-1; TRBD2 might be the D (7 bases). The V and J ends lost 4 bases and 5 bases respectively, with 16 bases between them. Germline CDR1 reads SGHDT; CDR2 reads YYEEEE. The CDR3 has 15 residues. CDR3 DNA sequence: TGTGCCAGCAGCCCTAGCGGAAGGGGGAACAATGAGCAGTTCTTC. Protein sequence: CASSPSGRGNNEQFF.

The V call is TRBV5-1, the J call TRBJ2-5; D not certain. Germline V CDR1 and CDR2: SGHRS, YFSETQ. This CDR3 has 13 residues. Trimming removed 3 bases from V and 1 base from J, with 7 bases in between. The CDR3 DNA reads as TGCGCCAGCAGCTCCTGGACCCAAGAGACCCAGTACTTC. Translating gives CASSSWTQETQYF. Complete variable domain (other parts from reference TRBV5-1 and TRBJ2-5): KAGVTQTPRYLIKTRGQQVTLSCSPISGHRSVSWYQQTPGQGLQFLFEYFSETQRNKGNFPGRFSGRQFSNSRSEMNVSTLELGDSALYLCASSSWTQETQYFGPGTRLLVL.

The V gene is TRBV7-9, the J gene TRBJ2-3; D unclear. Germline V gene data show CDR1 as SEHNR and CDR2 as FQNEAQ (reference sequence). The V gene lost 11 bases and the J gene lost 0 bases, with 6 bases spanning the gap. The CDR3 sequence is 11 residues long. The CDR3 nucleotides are TGTGCCGGGGTTAGCACAGATACGCAGTATTTT. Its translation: CAGVSTDTQYF.

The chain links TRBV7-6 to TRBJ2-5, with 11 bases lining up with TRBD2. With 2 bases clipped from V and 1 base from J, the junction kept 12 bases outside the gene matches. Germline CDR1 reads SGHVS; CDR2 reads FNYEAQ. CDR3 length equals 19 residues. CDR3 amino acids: CASSLFETSGALTQETQYF. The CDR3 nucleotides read TGTGCCAGCAGCTTATTCGAGACTAGCGGGGCCCTTACCCAAGAGACCCAGTACTTC.

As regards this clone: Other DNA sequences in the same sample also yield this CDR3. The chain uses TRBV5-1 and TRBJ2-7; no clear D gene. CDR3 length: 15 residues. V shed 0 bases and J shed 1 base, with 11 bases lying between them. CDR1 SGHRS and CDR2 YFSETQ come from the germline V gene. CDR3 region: CASSLEAGSSYEQYF. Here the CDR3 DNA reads TGCGCCAGCAGCTTGGAGGCAGGCTCATCCTACGAGCAGTACTTC.

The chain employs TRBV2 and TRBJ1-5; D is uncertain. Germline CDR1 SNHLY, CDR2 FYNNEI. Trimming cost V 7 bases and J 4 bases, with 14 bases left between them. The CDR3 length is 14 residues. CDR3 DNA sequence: TGTGCCAGCACATGGCGGGAGCAGAATCAGCCCCAGCATTTT. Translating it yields CASTWREQNQPQHF.

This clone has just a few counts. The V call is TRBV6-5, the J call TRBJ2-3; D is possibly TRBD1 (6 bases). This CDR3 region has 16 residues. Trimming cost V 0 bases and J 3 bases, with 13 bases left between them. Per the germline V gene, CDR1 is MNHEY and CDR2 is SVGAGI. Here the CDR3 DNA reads TGTGCCAGCAGTTACTCGGGAGCAGGGGATACAGATACGCAGTATTTT. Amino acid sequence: CASSYSGAGDTDTQYF.

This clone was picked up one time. The CDR3 nucleotides are TGTGCCAGCAGCGTTGCTGGGACAGATACGCAGTATTTT. Protein: CASSVAGTDTQYF. This chain connects TRBV5-4 to TRBJ2-3; D is unresolved. The CDR3 contains 13 residues. Trimming pared 4 bases from V and 3 bases from J, leaving 9 bases between. CDR1 is SGHNT and CDR2 is YYREEE in the germline V gene (reference sequence).

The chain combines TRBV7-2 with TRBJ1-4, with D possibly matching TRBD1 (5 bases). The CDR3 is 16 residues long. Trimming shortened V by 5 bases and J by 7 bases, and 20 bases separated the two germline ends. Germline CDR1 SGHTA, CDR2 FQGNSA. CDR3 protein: CASSQQDAGGGEKLFF. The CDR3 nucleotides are TGTGCCAGCAGCCAGCAAGATGCGGGGGGAGGTGAAAAACTGTTTTTT.

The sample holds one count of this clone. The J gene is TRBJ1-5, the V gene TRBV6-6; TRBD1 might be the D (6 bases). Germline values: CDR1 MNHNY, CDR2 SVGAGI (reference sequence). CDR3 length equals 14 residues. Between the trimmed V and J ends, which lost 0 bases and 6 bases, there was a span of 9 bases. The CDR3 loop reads CASSYSEGGQPQHF. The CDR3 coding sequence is TGTGCCAGCAGTTACTCGGAGGGGGGTCAGCCCCAGCATTTT.